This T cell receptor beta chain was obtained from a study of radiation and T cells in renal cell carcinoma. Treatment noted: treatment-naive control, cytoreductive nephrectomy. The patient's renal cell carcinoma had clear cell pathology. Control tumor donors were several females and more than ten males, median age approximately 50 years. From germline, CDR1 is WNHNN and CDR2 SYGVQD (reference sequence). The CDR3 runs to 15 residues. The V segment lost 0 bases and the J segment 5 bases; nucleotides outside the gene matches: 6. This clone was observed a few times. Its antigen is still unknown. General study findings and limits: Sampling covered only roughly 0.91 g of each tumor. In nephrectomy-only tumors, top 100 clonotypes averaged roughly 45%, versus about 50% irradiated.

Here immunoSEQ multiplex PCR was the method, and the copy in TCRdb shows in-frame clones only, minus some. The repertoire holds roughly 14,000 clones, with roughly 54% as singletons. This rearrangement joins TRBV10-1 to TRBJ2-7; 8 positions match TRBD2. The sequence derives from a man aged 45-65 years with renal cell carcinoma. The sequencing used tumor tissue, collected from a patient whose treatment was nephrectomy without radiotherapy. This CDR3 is CASSESREGRDEQYF. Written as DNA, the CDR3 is TGCGCCAGCAGTGAGTCACGGGAGGGCCGGGACGAGCAGTACTTC.